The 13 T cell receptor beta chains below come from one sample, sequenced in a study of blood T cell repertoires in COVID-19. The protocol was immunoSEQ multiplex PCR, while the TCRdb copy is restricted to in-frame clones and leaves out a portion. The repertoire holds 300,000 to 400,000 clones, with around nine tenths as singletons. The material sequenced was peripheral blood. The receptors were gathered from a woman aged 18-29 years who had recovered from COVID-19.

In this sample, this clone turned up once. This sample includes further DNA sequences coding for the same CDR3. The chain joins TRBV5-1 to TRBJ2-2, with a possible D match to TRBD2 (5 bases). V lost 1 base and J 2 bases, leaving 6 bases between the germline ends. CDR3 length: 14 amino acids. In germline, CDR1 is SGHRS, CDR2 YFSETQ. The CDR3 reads CASSLTGNTGELFF. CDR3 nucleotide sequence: TGCGCCAGCAGCTTGACGGGAAACACCGGGGAGCTGTTTTTT.

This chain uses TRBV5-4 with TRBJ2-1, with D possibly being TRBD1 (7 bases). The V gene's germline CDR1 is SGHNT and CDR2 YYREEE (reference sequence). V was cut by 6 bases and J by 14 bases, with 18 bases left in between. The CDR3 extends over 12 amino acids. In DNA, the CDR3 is TGTGCCAGCAACAAACCAGGGGGGAGTGAGTTCTTC. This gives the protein CASNKPGGSEFF.

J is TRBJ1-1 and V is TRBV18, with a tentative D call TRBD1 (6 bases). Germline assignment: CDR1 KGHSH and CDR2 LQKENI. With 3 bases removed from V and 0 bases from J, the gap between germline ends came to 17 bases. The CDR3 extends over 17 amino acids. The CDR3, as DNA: TGTGCCAGCTCACCTGAAGCACGTTGGGACATGAACACTGAAGCTTTCTTT. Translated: CASSPEARWDMNTEAFF.

The CDR3 region is CASSPQRTGGNTIYF. The CDR3 DNA reads TGTGCCAGCAGCCCACAAAGGACAGGGGGAAACACCATATATTTT. V gene TRBV7-9 combines with J gene TRBJ1-3, with TRBD1 matching 8 bases. V was pared by 5 bases and J by 4 bases, with 7 bases of the junction left unmatched. This CDR3 region has 15 residues. CDR1 and CDR2 (germline): SEHNR, FQNEAQ (reference sequence).

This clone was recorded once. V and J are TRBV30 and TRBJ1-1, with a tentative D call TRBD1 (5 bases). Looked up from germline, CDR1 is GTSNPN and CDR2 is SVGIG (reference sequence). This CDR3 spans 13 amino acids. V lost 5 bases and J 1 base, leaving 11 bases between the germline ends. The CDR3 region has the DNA TGTGCCTGGTGCAGGGTAAAGAACACTGAAGCTTTCTTT. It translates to CAWCRVKNTEAFF.

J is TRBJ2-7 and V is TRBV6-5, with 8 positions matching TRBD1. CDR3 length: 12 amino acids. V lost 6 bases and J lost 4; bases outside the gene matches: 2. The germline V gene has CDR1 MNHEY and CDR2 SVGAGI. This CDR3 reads CASRDRDYEQYV. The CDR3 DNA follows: TGTGCCAGCAGGGACAGGGATTACGAGCAGTACGTC.

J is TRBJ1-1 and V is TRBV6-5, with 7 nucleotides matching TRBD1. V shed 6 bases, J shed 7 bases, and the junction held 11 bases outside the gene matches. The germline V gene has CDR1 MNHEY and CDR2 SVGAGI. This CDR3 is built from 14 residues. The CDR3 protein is CASSTRQGSGEAFF. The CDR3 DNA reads TGTGCCAGCAGCACACGACAGGGATCAGGTGAAGCTTTCTTT.

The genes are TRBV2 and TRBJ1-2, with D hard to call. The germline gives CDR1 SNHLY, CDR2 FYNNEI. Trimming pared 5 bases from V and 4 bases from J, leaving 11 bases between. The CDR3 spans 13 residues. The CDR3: CASSFVPGYGYTF. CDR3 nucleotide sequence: TGTGCCAGCAGTTTCGTCCCCGGCTATGGCTACACCTTC.

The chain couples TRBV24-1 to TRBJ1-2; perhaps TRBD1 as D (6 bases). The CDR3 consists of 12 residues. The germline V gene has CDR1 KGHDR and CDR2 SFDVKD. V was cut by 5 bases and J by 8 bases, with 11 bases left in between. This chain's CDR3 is CATSGGRLGYTF. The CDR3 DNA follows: TGTGCCACCAGTGGGGGGCGCCTCGGCTACACCTTC.

The CDR3 here is CASSPSSGRISSTDTQYF. The CDR3 DNA is TGTGCCAGCAGCCCGTCGAGCGGGAGGATATCTAGCACAGATACGCAGTATTTT. The chain combines TRBV7-9 with TRBJ2-3; 9 bases agree with TRBD2. The CDR3 is made up of 18 amino acids. The V and J ends lost 5 bases and 0 bases, in that order; junction bases with no gene match: 12. Germline V lookup: CDR1 SEHNR, CDR2 FQNEAQ (reference sequence).

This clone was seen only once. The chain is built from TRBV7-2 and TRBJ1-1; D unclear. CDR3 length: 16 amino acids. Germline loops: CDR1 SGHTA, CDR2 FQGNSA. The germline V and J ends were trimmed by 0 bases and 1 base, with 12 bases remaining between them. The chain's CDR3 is CASSLAFQLKNTEAFF. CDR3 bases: TGTGCCAGCAGCTTAGCTTTCCAGTTAAAGAACACTGAAGCTTTCTTT.

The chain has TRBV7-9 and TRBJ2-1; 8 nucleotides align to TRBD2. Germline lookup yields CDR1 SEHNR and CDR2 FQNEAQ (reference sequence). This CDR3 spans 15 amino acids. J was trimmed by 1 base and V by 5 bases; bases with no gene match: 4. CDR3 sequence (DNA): TGTGCCAGCAGCGCTAGCGGGTTGTCCTACAATGAGCAGTTCTTC. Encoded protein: CASSASGLSYNEQFF.

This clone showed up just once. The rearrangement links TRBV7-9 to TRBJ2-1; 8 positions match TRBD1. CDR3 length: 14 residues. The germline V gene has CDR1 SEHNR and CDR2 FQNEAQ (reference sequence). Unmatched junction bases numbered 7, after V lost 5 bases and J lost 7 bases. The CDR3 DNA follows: TGTGCCAGCAGCATGGACAGGGTGGATAATGAGCAGTTCTTC. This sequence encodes CASSMDRVDNEQFF.